The clone carrying this T cell receptor (beta chain) was detected once. Around 2 micrograms of genomic DNA (from cryopreserved PBMCs) were used for TCR beta libraries. This entry is derived from a study of cytotoxic CD8 clonotypes in ibrutinib-treated CLL. The data were produced by immunoSEQ multiplex PCR, yet TCRdb's version contains in-frame clones alone and is incomplete. The sample consists of around 250,000 clones, about three quarters of them appearing once. Germline V CDR1 and CDR2: SQVTM, ANQGSEA. This CDR3 contains 13 residues. The V gene end was trimmed by 6 bases and the J gene end by 7 bases; junction bases not matched to a gene: 7.

The V gene is TRBV29-1, the J gene TRBJ2-1; 9 bases align to TRBD2. This material consisted of PBMCs, taken after 24 months of ibrutinib treatment. The TCR was taken from a human donor with chronic lymphocytic leukemia. DNA for the CDR3: TGCAGCGTAAGGACTAGCGCCCAGAATGAGCAGTTCTTC. It codes for CSVRTSAQNEQFF.